The entry that follows covers one T cell receptor (beta chain) sequence. Germline V gene data show CDR1 as MNHNS and CDR2 as SASEGT. The CDR3 contains 15 residues. With 3 bases removed from V and 0 bases from J, the gap between germline ends came to 9 bases. The sample is drawn from a study of blood T cell repertoires in COVID-19. The repertoire was sequenced with immunoSEQ multiplex PCR; TCRdb's copy has only in-frame clones and lacks some. The sample consists of roughly 73,000 clones, 80% to 90% of them appearing once. Sequencing was carried out using peripheral blood. The genes are TRBV6-1 and TRBJ1-3; no reliable D call. This sequence originates from a woman aged 80 or older with active or convalescent COVID-19. The chain's CDR3 is CASSDRRSSGNTIYF. For the CDR3, the DNA is TGTGCCAGCAGTGACCGGCGGAGCTCTGGAAACACCATATATTTT.